These 22 T cell receptor beta chains were sequenced from one sample in a study of cytomegalovirus exposure and HLA in healthy donors. The PCR used 60 Vbeta and 13 Jbeta primers. The data were produced by immunoSEQ multiplex PCR, yet TCRdb's version contains in-frame clones alone and is incomplete. Of 130,000 to 150,000 clones in the sample, over 70% are singletons; the top ten hold around 6.7%. Sequencing input: PBMCs. The origin of the receptors is a middle-aged woman in good health and CMV-seropositive.

Only one count was recorded for this clone. The rearrangement joins TRBV18 to TRBJ1-1; D might be TRBD1 (5 bases). This CDR3 spans 15 amino acids. Germline V lookup: CDR1 KGHSH, CDR2 LQKENI. Trimming left V 2 bases short and J 4 bases short, with 14 bases between. The CDR3 coding sequence is TGTGCCAGCTCACCAGCTGGGTCGGGGGGCACTGAAGCTTTCTTT. The encoded protein is CASSPAGSGGTEAFF.

Here the CDR3 DNA reads TGTGCCATCAGTGGGGGACTAGCCCCCTACAATGAGCAGTTCTTC. Amino acids: CAISGGLAPYNEQFF. V is TRBV10-3 and J is TRBJ2-1; 9 bases map to TRBD2. The CDR3 loop spans 15 amino acids. Germline V CDR1 and CDR2: ENHRY, SYGVKD. Trimming at V came to 4 bases and at J to 2 bases, leaving 3 bases not matched to a gene.

This chain links TRBV7-3 with TRBJ2-5; 7 nucleotides match TRBD1. CDR3 length: 15 amino acids. Germline CDR1 SGHTA, CDR2 FQGTGA. J lost 2 bases, V lost 4 bases, and 7 bases had no gene match. The CDR3 spells CASSSRGTAQETQYF. The CDR3, as DNA: TGTGCCAGCAGCTCCAGGGGGACAGCTCAAGAGACCCAGTACTTC. The variable domain in full, with the rest retrieved from reference TRBV7-3 and TRBJ2-5, is GAGVSQTPSNKVTEKGKYVELRCDPISGHTALYWYRQSLGQGPEFLIYFQGTGAADDSGLPNDRFFAVRPEGSVSTLKIQRTERGDSAVYLCASSSRGTAQETQYFGPGTRLLVL.

This chain's CDR3 is CASEGERGYTF. The DNA of the CDR3 is TGTGCCAGCGAGGGGGAGCGTGGCTACACCTTC. V usage is TRBV28 and J usage is TRBJ1-2; weak D call: TRBD1 (6 bases). The CDR3 is made up of 11 amino acids. V lost 8 bases and J lost 7, with 11 bases in between. Germline CDR1 reads MDHEN; CDR2 reads SYDVKM.

V and J are TRBV2 and TRBJ1-6; D possibly corresponds to TRBD1 (5 bases). There are 16 residues in the CDR3. Per the germline V gene, CDR1 is SNHLY and CDR2 is FYNNEI. The V and J ends lost 3 bases and 7 bases respectively, with 16 bases between them. The CDR3 loop is CASSDQGAAVNSPLHF. As DNA, the CDR3 is TGTGCCAGCAGTGACCAGGGCGCCGCAGTCAATTCACCCCTCCACTTT.

The V gene is TRBV7-9, the J gene TRBJ1-1; TRBD1 is a possible D gene (6 bases). The CDR3 covers 16 residues. Germline lookup yields CDR1 SEHNR and CDR2 FQNEAQ (reference sequence). V shed 5 bases and J shed 0 bases, with 16 bases lying between them. The CDR3 loop is CASSPQGGVMNTEAFF. In DNA, the CDR3 is TGTGCCAGCAGCCCACAGGGTGGTGTGATGAACACTGAAGCTTTCTTT.

CDR3 nucleotides: TGTGCCAGCAGCTCTATCGCTGGCTACACCTTC. This gives the protein CASSSIAGYTF. The chain uses TRBV7-9 and TRBJ1-2, with no clear D. V was shortened by 4 bases and J by 7 bases, with 7 bases between the two germline ends. CDR3 size: 11 residues. Per germline, CDR1 SEHNR and CDR2 FQNEAQ (reference sequence).

The V and J genes are TRBV10-3 and TRBJ1-2; D perhaps matches TRBD1 (5 bases). V was shortened by 10 bases and J by 2 bases, with 11 bases between the two germline ends. There are 12 residues in the CDR3. Germline CDR1 ENHRY, CDR2 SYGVKD. This CDR3 reads CASRGVNYGYTF. In DNA form, the CDR3 reads TGTGCCAGCCGGGGGGTAAACTATGGCTACACCTTC.

The chain combines TRBV2 with TRBJ1-2, with 7 bases identical to TRBD1. The CDR3 consists of 16 residues. Trimming took 7 bases from V and 4 from J; bases not matched to a gene: 15. Germline loops: CDR1 SNHLY, CDR2 FYNNEI. This CDR3 is CASTPGPGQFVYGYTF. CDR3 sequence (DNA): TGTGCCAGCACCCCAGGTCCGGGACAGTTTGTCTATGGCTACACCTTC.

This rearrangement joins TRBV7-9 to TRBJ2-7; 7 bases are shared with TRBD2. The CDR3 is 14 amino acids. Germline V gives CDR1 SEHNR, CDR2 FQNEAQ (reference sequence). Trimming took 5 bases from V and 3 from J; bases not matched to a gene: 7. This CDR3 reads CASSAGLDHYEQYF. CDR3 bases: TGTGCCAGCAGCGCCGGACTAGACCACTACGAGCAGTACTTC.

The V call is TRBV5-1, the J call TRBJ2-3; D is unclear. The germline V and J ends were trimmed by 4 bases and 0 bases, with 3 bases remaining between them. CDR1 is SGHRS and CDR2 is YFSETQ in the germline V gene. The CDR3 extends over 12 amino acids. The CDR3 DNA reads as TGCGCCAGCAGCCCTAGCACAGATACGCAGTATTTT. It specifies CASSPSTDTQYF.

V usage is TRBV5-1 and J usage is TRBJ2-2; 11 bases are shared with TRBD2. The trim removed 4 bases at V and 4 bases at J, leaving 6 bases unmatched. The germline V gene has CDR1 SGHRS and CDR2 YFSETQ. The CDR3 is 16 amino acids. The CDR3 reads CASSSSGGALTGELFF. Written as DNA, the CDR3 is TGCGCCAGCAGCAGTAGCGGGGGGGCTCTCACCGGGGAGCTGTTTTTT.

This chain links TRBV2 with TRBJ2-1; 9 bases align to TRBD2. J gave up 5 bases and V 6 bases, and 11 bases lay outside the gene matches. This CDR3 comprises 16 residues. The germline gives CDR1 SNHLY, CDR2 FYNNEI. CDR3 protein: CASSPKAGGLDNEQFF. DNA for the CDR3: TGTGCCAGCAGCCCTAAGGCGGGGGGGCTCGACAATGAGCAGTTCTTC.

This clone showed up just a few times. V is TRBV6-6 and J is TRBJ1-6; D remains unclear. The CDR3 covers 15 residues. Looked up from germline, CDR1 is MNHNY and CDR2 is SVGAGI (reference sequence). The V and J ends lost 4 bases and 7 bases respectively, with 14 bases between them. The CDR3 DNA follows: TGTGCCAGCAGTTTGGAGGCCTCAAACAATTCACCCCTCCACTTT. Its protein product is CASSLEASNNSPLHF.

The genes are TRBV10-1 and TRBJ2-1; 13 nucleotides align to TRBD2. Germline V lookup: CDR1 WNHNN, CDR2 SYGVQD (reference sequence). With V trimmed by 8 bases and J by 2 bases, 3 bases remained unmatched. This CDR3 spans 15 amino acids. The CDR3 DNA is TGCGCCAGCTCGGGACTAGCGGGGACCTACAATGAGCAGTTCTTC. Encoded protein: CASSGLAGTYNEQFF.

On this clone itself: The conserved closing phenylalanine or tryptophan is absent in this CDR3, likely reflecting a read error. The DNA is omitted, as the CDR3 cannot be located on it reliably, and the CDR3 follows TCRdb's listing. This chain joins TRBV6-1 and TRBJ1-1; TRBD1 is taken as the D call from the table, unchecked against the DNA. The CDR3 spans 13 residues, counting both ends. Germline V CDR1 and CDR2: MNHNS, SASEGT. The CDR3 here is CASSTQGTGKLLL.

J is TRBJ1-6 and V is TRBV25-1; no definite D call. Trimming left V 5 bases short and J 10 bases short, with 12 bases between. This CDR3 has 13 amino acids. In germline, CDR1 is MGHDK, CDR2 SYGVNS. The CDR3 reads CASSLLEGSPLHF. CDR3 bases: TGTGCCAGCAGTCTCCTTGAGGGATCACCCCTCCACTTT. The full variable domain, completed using reference TRBV25-1 and TRBJ1-6, is EADIYQTPRYLVIGTGKKITLECSQTMGHDKMYWYQQDPGMELHLIHYSYGVNSTEKGDLSSESTVSRIRTEHFPLTLESARPSHTSQYLCASSLLEGSPLHFGNGTRLTVT.

The CDR3 DNA is TGTGCCAGCAGTCAAGCCCGGGGGGGAAACACCATATATTTT. Translating gives CASSQARGGNTIYF. The chain combines TRBV6-5 with TRBJ1-3, with a tentative D call TRBD1 (5 bases). Germline CDR1 reads MNHEY; CDR2 reads SVGAGI. The length of the CDR3 is 14 residues. Trimming removed 5 bases at V and 4 bases at J, with 12 bases between.

The chain links TRBV28 to TRBJ1-2; D ambiguous. V was pared by 5 bases and J by 8 bases, with 18 bases between. The CDR3 contains 14 residues. CDR1 MDHEN and CDR2 SYDVKM come from the germline V gene. CDR3 region: CASSLRAGGKGYTF. For the CDR3, the DNA is TGTGCCAGCAGTCTCCGCGCGGGTGGGAAAGGCTACACCTTC.

The chain recombines TRBV5-1 with TRBJ2-5, with 15 bases fitting TRBD2. Germline V gene data show CDR1 as SGHRS and CDR2 as YFSETQ. This CDR3 is built from 17 residues. After removal of 4 bases from V and 1 base from J, the junction contained 5 bases not matched to a gene. The CDR3 here is CASSPGTSGGLQETQYF. CDR3 in DNA: TGCGCCAGCAGCCCCGGGACTAGCGGGGGGCTCCAAGAGACCCAGTACTTC. Filled out from reference TRBV5-1 and TRBJ2-5, the complete variable domain reads KAGVTQTPRYLIKTRGQQVTLSCSPISGHRSVSWYQQTPGQGLQFLFEYFSETQRNKGNFPGRFSGRQFSNSRSEMNVSTLELGDSALYLCASSPGTSGGLQETQYFGPGTRLLVL.

The rearrangement joins TRBV19 to TRBJ1-2, with D perhaps matching TRBD1 (6 bases). The CDR3 extends over 12 amino acids. CDR1 is LNHDA, CDR2 SQIVND, per germline (reference sequence). The V and J ends lost 7 bases and 4 bases respectively, with 10 bases between them. Written as DNA, the CDR3 is TGTGCCAGTAATCGGGGGGCCTATGGCTACACCTTC. Translated, it gives CASNRGAYGYTF.

CDR3 DNA sequence: TGTGCCAGCACCCAGGGCTTTTCCCGCACAGATACGCAGTATTTT. This codes for CASTQGFSRTDTQYF. The chain recombines TRBV6-1 with TRBJ2-3, with a tentative D call TRBD1 (5 bases). In germline, CDR1 is MNHNS, CDR2 SASEGT. There are 15 residues in the CDR3. Between the trimmed V and J ends, which lost 7 bases and 1 base, there was a span of 15 bases.